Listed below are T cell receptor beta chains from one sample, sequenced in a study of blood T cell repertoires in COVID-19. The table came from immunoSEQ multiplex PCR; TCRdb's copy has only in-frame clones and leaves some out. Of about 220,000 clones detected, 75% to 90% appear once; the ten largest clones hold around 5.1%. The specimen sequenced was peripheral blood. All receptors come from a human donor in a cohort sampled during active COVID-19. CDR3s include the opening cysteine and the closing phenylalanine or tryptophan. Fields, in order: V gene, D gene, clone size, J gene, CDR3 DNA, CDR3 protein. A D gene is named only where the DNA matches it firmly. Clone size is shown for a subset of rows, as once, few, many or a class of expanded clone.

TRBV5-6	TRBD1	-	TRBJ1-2	TGTGCCAGCAGCTTGTCCGGACAGGGCTACTATGGCTACACCTTC	CASSLSGQGYYGYTF
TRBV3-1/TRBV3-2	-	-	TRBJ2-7	TGTGCCAGCAGCCAAGATCGGACAAGGAGCTCCTACGAGCAGTACTTC	CASSQDRTRSSYEQYF
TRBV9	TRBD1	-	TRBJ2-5	TGTGCCAGCAGCGCGGACAGGGGGCTTCTATGGGAGACCCAGTACTTC	CASSADRGLLWETQYF
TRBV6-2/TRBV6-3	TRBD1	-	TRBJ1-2	TGTGCCAGCAGCCAGGGACAGGGGGCGCGAGGCTACACCTTC	CASSQGQGARGYTF
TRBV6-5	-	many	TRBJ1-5	TGTGCCAGCGGGCCAGGGGTTAGCAATCAGCCCCAGCATTTT	CASGPGVSNQPQHF
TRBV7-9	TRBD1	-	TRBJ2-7	TGTGCCAGCACCCCGAAGGGGGCGCTTCGGCCCTACGAGCAGTACTTC	CASTPKGALRPYEQYF
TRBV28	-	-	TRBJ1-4	TGTGCCAGCAGTTTGGGAGGGGGGGCGCATGAAAAACTGTTTTTT	CASSLGGGAHEKLFF
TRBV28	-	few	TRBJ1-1	TGTGCCACCGGCGGGGGCACTGAAGCTTTCTTT	CATGGGTEAFF
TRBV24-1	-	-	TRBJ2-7	TGTGCCACCAGTGACCCCCGGGGGGCCCGCGGCGAGCAGTACTTC	CATSDPRGARGEQYF
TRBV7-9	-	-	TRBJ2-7	TGTGCCAGCAGCTTAGTACAATCGTTCGACGAGCAGTACTTC	CASSLVQSFDEQYF
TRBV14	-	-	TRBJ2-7	TGTGCCAGCAGCCTCATGGACAGAGCCTACGAGCAGTACTTC	CASSLMDRAYEQYF
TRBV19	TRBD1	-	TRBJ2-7	TGTGCCAGTATCCCCGGTAGGGGGGACAGGCGACCCTACGAGCAGTACTTC	CASIPGRGDRRPYEQYF
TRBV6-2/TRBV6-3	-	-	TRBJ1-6	TGTGCCAGCAGCCACAACGGGATTTGGAATTCACCCCTCCACTTT	CASSHNGIWNSPLHF
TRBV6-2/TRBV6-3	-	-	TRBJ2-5	TGTGCCAGCAGTTGGGGCCCCCGAGAGACCCAGTACTTC	CASSWGPRETQYF
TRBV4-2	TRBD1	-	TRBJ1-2	TGTGCCAGCAGCCAAGGAAGGGACAGGGGGATGAATGGCTACACCTTC	CASSQGRDRGMNGYTF
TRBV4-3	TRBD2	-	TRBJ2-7	TGCGCCAGCAGCCAAGGACTAGCGGGAGATTCTTACGAGCAGTACTTC	CASSQGLAGDSYEQYF
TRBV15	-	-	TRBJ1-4	TGTGCCACCAGCAGAGAGGTGGTAGGGAAAGCGGCTAATGAAAAACTGTTTTTT	CATSREVVGKAANEKLFF
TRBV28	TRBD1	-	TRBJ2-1	TGTGCCAGCAGCACAGGGGGTGATGACTCCTACAATGAGCAGTTCTTC	CASSTGGDDSYNEQFF
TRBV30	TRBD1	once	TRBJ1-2	TGTGCCTGGAGACTCTTGGGACAGGGGTTGGGCTACACCTTC	CAWRLLGQGLGYTF
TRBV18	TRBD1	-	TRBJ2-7	TGTGCCAGCTCAGCAAGCCGGACAGGGGCCGAGCAGTACTTC	CASSASRTGAEQYF
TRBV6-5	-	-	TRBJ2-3	TGTGCCAGCAGTTACACGAGAGGCGATACGCAGTATTTT	CASSYTRGDTQYF
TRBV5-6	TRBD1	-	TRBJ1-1	TGTGCCAGCAGCTACAGGGGGCTGAACACTGAAGCTTTCTTT	CASSYRGLNTEAFF
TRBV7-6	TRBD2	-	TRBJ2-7	TGTGCCAGCAGCTTAGCGCTAGCGGGAGGGTACGAGCAGTACTTC	CASSLALAGGYEQYF
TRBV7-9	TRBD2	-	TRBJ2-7	TGTGCCAGCAGCCCCCGGGGGGGGGCGCTAGCCTACGAGCAGTACTTC	CASSPRGGALAYEQYF
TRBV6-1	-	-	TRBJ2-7	TGTGCCAGCAGTGATCGGGGGACGTCTTCCTACGAGCAGTACTTC	CASSDRGTSSYEQYF
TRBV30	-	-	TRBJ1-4	TGTGCCTGGAGTGCCAAACAGGGATTTAATGAAAAACTGTTTTTT	CAWSAKQGFNEKLFF
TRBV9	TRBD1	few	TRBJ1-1	TGTGCCAGCAGCCCCCGCCGGACAGGAGAGAACACTGAAGCTTTCTTT	CASSPRRTGENTEAFF
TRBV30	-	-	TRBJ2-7	TGTGCCTGGAGAAGATCGGGAAGTCTCTACGAGCAGTACTTC	CAWRRSGSLYEQYF
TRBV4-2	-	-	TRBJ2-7	TGTGCCAGCAGCCAAGATCGGTCGGGGAGTCCCTCCTACGAGCAGTACTTC	CASSQDRSGSPSYEQYF
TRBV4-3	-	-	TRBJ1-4	TGCGCCAGCAGCCAGTACCCCCCGGGGTCAGAAGCTAATGAAAAACTGTTTTTT	CASSQYPPGSEANEKLFF
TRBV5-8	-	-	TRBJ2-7	TGTGCCAGCAGGAACGGACGGGGGTTTGCTTTCGACGAGCAGTACTTC	CASRNGRGFAFDEQYF
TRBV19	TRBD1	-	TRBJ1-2	TGTGCCAGTAGTCCGGGGACAGGGGAGTATGGCTACACCTTC	CASSPGTGEYGYTF
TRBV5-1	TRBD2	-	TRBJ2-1	TGCGCCAGCAGGCCCACTAGCGGGAAGACCTACAATGAGCAGTTCTTC	CASRPTSGKTYNEQFF
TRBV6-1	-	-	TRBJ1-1	TGTGCCAGCAGTGAACAGGGGAACACTGAAGCTTTCTTT	CASSEQGNTEAFF
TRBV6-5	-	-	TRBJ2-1	TGTGCCAGCAGTTACTCGGGGCAGGGAACCTACAATGAGCAGTTCTTC	CASSYSGQGTYNEQFF
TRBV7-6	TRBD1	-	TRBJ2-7	TGTGCCAGCAGCTTAGAGGACAGGGGGCAATACGAGCAGTACTTC	CASSLEDRGQYEQYF
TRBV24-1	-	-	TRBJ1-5	TGTGCCACCAGTGACCCTACCGACAGTAGCAATCAGCCCCAGCATTTT	CATSDPTDSSNQPQHF
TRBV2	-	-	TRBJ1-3	TGTGCCAGCAGTGGTGAGGCGGGGTATGGAAACACCATATATTTT	CASSGEAGYGNTIYF
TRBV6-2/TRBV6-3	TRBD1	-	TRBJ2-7	TGTGCCAGCAACCCGACAGGGGTTTACGAGCAGTACTTC	CASNPTGVYEQYF
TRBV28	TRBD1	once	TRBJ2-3	TGTGCCAGCAGCCGGGGACAGCTGGGCGCAGATACGCAGTATTTT	CASSRGQLGADTQYF
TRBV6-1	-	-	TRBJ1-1	TGTGCCAGCAGTGAGCCCGGGTTCGGCACTGAAGCTTTCTTT	CASSEPGFGTEAFF
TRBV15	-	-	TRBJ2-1	TGTGCCACCAGCAGAGATAGAGGAGCCGGTGAGCAGTTCTTC	CATSRDRGAGEQFF
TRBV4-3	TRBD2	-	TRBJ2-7	TGCGCCAGCAGCCAAGATTTACTAGCGGGAGTGTCCTACGAGCAGTACTTC	CASSQDLLAGVSYEQYF
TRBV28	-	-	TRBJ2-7	TGTGCCAGCAGCCTCATGAGGGCCCGCGAGCAGTACTTC	CASSLMRAREQYF
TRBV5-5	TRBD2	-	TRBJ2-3	TGTGCCAGCAGCCTATGGACTAGCTGGGATACGCAGTATTTT	CASSLWTSWDTQYF